The present TCR beta chain was sequenced within a study of naive and memory T cell subsets. The study, taken as a whole, reports: TCR counts from RNA may reflect activation-linked expression changes. In naive cells, over 85% of TCR sequences were seen only once. No ground truth validated the naive and memory repertoire findings.

An equimolar mix of two oligonucleotides served as the beta constant-region primer for TRBC1 and TRBC2. An oligonucleotide with the SP2 primer and a 12-nucleotide UMI was ligated to the cDNA 3' end. TCRdb ran MiXCR on the UMI-ligation and nested PCR reads and lists one entry per CDR3 protein. This sample has under 100,000 distinct CDR3 sequences, with around 7% found just once. V lost 5 bases to trimming and J lost 0 bases, with 14 bases between them. CDR1 is KGHSH and CDR2 is LQKENI in the germline V gene. This CDR3 is built from 15 residues. This clonotype showed up just a few times. Its antigen remains unidentified.

This chain joins TRBV18 and TRBJ2-7, with D hard to call. The sequence derives from a human donor in good health. Sequencing was performed on central memory CD4+ T cells from blood. The CDR3 spells CASSSGLKTSYEQYF. CDR3 nucleotides: TGTGCCAGCTCATCAGGCCTCAAAACCTCCTACGAGCAGTACTTC.